The 10 T cell receptor beta chains below come from one sample, sequenced in a study of shared clonotypes between healthy human individuals. Sequenced by immunoSEQ multiplex PCR; TCRdb stores in-frame clones only, minus some. The data contain approximately 92,000 clones, about 70% of them singletons. The sequenced sample consisted of memory CD8+ T cells sorted from blood. Subset denoted: CD45RO+ cells pooled with CCR7-negative TemRA cells. These receptors were collected from a man aged 30 to 39 in good health.

The chain uses TRBV9 and TRBJ2-7; D ambiguous. The CDR3 contains 15 residues. Germline values: CDR1 SGDLS, CDR2 YYNGEE. The V end was cut by 4 bases, the J end by 3 bases, with 17 bases between. CDR3 coding DNA: TGTGCCAGCAGCCCGGCTGGAGTCGGAAGCTACGAGCAGTACTTC. This sequence encodes CASSPAGVGSYEQYF.

The chain recombines TRBV29-1 with TRBJ2-3; D is uncertain. Germline V gives CDR1 SQVTM, CDR2 ANQGSEA. The CDR3 extends over 10 amino acids. Trimming left V 8 bases short and J 2 bases short, with 5 bases between. CDR3 in amino acids: CSSYTDTQYF. The CDR3 region has the DNA TGCAGCTCCTACACAGATACGCAGTATTTT.

This chain joins TRBV4-3 and TRBJ2-1; a weak D match, TRBD2 (6 bases). CDR3 length: 18 residues. CDR1 and CDR2 (germline): LGHNA, YSLEER. Trimming took off 0 bases at V and 0 bases at J, with 15 bases between the two ends. CDR3 sequence: CASSQDPAGTNSYNEQFF. The CDR3 region has the DNA TGCGCCAGCAGCCAAGATCCGGCGGGGACCAACTCCTACAATGAGCAGTTCTTC.

This clone was detected ten times or more. The chain uses TRBV7-9 and TRBJ2-7; unclear D gene. Germline V gene lookup returns CDR1 SEHNR and CDR2 FQNEAQ (reference sequence). V shed 1 base and J shed 4 bases, with 8 bases lying between them. The CDR3 has 13 residues. The CDR3 DNA is TGTGCCAGCAGCTTAGACCCCAGATACGAGCAGTACTTC. Translation: CASSLDPRYEQYF. The full variable domain, its missing parts supplied by reference TRBV7-9 and TRBJ2-7, is DTGVSQNPRHKITKRGQNVTFRCDPISEHNRLYWYRQTLGQGPEFLTYFQNEAQLEKSRLLSDRFSAERPKGSFSTLEIQRTEQGDSAMYLCASSLDPRYEQYFGPGTRLTVT.

This clone was detected only once. The rearrangement uses TRBV27 and TRBJ2-3, with 11 bases lining up with TRBD1. This CDR3 comprises 15 residues. Germline values: CDR1 MNHEY, CDR2 SMNVEV (reference sequence). Unmatched junction bases numbered 5, after V lost 2 bases and J lost 7 bases. The CDR3 spells CASSLPGQGGNTQYF. CDR3 DNA sequence: TGTGCCAGCAGTTTACCGGGACAGGGGGGAAATACGCAGTATTTT.

The gene calls are TRBV20-1 and TRBJ2-1; D call uncertain. CDR1 and CDR2 from the germline V gene are DFQATT and SNEGSKA (reference sequence). The CDR3 is 11 amino acids. The ends were cut back, 5 bases at V and 12 bases at J, with 14 bases in the middle. The CDR3 protein is CSASDRPGQFF. The CDR3 DNA reads as TGCAGTGCTTCTGACCGACCGGGGCAGTTCTTC.

For this clone: This sample includes further DNA sequences coding for the same CDR3. In DNA form, the CDR3 reads TGTGCCAGCAGTCCCGGACTAGATTCTTACAATGAGCAGTTCTTC. Its protein product is CASSPGLDSYNEQFF. The chain is built from TRBV6-5 and TRBJ2-1; TRBD2 matches at 7 bases. The CDR3 has 15 amino acids. Germline V gene lookup returns CDR1 MNHEY and CDR2 SVGAGI. Losses at the gene ends were 5 bases for V and 4 bases for J; bases not matched to a gene: 8.

This clone was counted only a few times. CDR3 DNA: TGTGCCAGCAGCTCCGAATGGACAGAGCTCTACGAGCAGTACTTC. Its translation: CASSSEWTELYEQYF. The chain uses TRBV11-2 and TRBJ2-7; D is possibly TRBD1 (6 bases). V lost 4 bases and J 3 bases, leaving 16 bases between the germline ends. Germline V CDR1 and CDR2: SGHAT, FQNNGV. The CDR3 spans 15 residues. Supplemented by reference TRBV11-2 and TRBJ2-7, the full variable domain reads EAGVAQSPRYKIIEKRQSVAFWCNPISGHATLYWYQQILGQGPKLLIQFQNNGVVDDSQLPKDRFSAERLKGVDSTLKIQPAKLEDSAVYLCASSSEWTELYEQYFGPGTRLTVT.

The J gene is TRBJ2-1, the V gene TRBV28; 11 bases align to TRBD1. The CDR3 runs to 17 residues. V was clipped by 5 bases and J by 7 bases; unmatched bases: 13. CDR1 is MDHEN, CDR2 SYDVKM, per germline. The DNA for the CDR3 is TGTGCCAGCAGTAATTACCTTCCCGGGGACAGGGGGAATGAGCAGTTCTTC. This encodes CASSNYLPGDRGNEQFF.

The J gene is TRBJ2-2, the V gene TRBV5-5; a weak D match, TRBD1 (5 bases). V lost 0 bases, J lost 4 bases, and 7 bases lay in between. CDR1 is SGHKS, CDR2 YYEKEE, per germline (reference sequence). The CDR3 spans 14 residues. This chain's CDR3 is CASSLDRFTGELFF. CDR3 nucleotide sequence: TGTGCCAGCAGCTTGGACAGGTTCACCGGGGAGCTGTTTTTT.